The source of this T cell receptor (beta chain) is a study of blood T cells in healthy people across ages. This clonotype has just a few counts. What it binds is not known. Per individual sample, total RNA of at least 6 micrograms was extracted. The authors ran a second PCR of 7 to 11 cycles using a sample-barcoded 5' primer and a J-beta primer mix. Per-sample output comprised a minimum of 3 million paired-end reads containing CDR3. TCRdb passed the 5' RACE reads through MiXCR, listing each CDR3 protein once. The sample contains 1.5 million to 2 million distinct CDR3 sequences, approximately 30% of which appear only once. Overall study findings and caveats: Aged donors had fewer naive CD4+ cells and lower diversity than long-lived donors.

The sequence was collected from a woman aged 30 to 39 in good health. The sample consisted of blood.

The CDR3 reads CATTENLEAGAPGNEQFF. Here the CDR3 DNA reads TGCGCCACCACCGAGAACCTTGAAGCGGGAGCCCCTGGAAATGAGCAGTTCTTC. The chain has TRBV5-1 and TRBJ2-1; 8 bases are shared with TRBD2. The CDR3 spans 18 residues. The junction had 24 bases not matched to a gene; V was cut back by 9 bases and J by 7 bases. Germline V gives CDR1 SGHRS, CDR2 YFSETQ.